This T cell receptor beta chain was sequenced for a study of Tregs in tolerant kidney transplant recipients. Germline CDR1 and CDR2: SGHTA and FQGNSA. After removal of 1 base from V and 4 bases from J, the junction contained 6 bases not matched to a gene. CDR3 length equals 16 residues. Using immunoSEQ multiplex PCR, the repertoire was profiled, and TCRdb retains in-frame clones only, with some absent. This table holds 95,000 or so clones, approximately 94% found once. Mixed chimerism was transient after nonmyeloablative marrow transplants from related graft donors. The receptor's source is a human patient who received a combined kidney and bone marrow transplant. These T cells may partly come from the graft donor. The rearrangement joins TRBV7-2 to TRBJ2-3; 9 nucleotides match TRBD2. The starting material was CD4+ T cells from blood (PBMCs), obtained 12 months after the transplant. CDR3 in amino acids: CASSLVVAGVADTQYF. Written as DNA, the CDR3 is TGTGCCAGCAGCTTAGTGGTAGCGGGGGTGGCAGATACGCAGTATTTT.